This TCR beta chain was documented in a study of Ad26.COV2.S vaccination and SARS-CoV-2 variants. Study at large: Ad26.COV2.S was injected intramuscularly once or twice, 56 days apart.

TCRdb's table, derived via immunoSEQ multiplex PCR, lists solely in-frame clones and lacks some. Of some 480,000 clones in the sample, 87% were seen once. The CDR3 has 13 residues. CDR1 and CDR2 (germline): LNHDA, SQIVND (reference sequence). V was trimmed by 5 bases and J by 6 bases, leaving 13 bases between them. About this clone itself: Its cognate antigen is unknown.

Study conclusions and caveats: Comparability of non-spike TCR breadth was observed across vaccine and placebo recipients.

The treatment here: around 19 received Ad26.COV2.S at low or high dose, single or two shots; 5 received placebo; per-sample allocation not given. The samples were gathered on day 63 after the first injection of vaccine or placebo. A Boston donor was an adult aged 18-55 years. This receptor was taken from a person between 18 and 60 years old who received the Ad26.COV2.S COVID-19 vaccine or a placebo. Sequences were derived from peripheral blood, sampled in a trial of Ad26.COV2.S vaccine versus placebo. The V gene is TRBV19, the J gene TRBJ1-2, with TRBD1 as a possible D gene (5 bases). The CDR3 loop is CASSVVRGNGYTF. DNA of the CDR3: TGTGCCAGTAGTGTCGTGCGGGGGAATGGCTACACCTTC.